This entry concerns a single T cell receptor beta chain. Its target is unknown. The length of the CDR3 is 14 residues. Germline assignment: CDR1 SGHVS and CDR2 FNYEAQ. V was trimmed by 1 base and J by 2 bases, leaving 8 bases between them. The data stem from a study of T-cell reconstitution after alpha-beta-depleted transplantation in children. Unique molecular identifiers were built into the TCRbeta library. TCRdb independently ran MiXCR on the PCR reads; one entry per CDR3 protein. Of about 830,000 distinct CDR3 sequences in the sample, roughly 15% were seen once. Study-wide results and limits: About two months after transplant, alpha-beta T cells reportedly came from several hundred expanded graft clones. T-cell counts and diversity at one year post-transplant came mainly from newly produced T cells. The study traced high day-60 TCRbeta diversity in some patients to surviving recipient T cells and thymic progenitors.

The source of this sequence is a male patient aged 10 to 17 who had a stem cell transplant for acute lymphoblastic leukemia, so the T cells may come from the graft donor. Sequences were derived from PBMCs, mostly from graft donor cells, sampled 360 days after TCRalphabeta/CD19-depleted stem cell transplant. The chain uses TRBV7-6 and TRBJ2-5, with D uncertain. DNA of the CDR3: TGTGCCAGCAGCTTAGAGGCAAGACAAGAGACCCAGTACTTC. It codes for CASSLEARQETQYF.